The table lists the clone carrying this TCR beta chain with a few counts. Its antigen is not known. The method was immunoSEQ multiplex PCR; TCRdb's version includes in-frame clones alone and lacks a portion of them. The table has about 1 million clones, about 75% seen once; the top ten hold roughly 1.5%. These data originate in a study of shared clonotypes between healthy human individuals. Study-level results: Relative to clonotypes present in all four donors, those not shared had lower generation probabilities. In having few donors, the study represented limited genetic and exposure-history diversity. Roughly 5% of naive CD4 clonotypes were shared across four donors.

Sequences were obtained from memory CD4+ T cells sorted from blood. Subset here: CD45RA-negative fraction. The receptor's source is a young man in good health.

CDR3 protein: CASSYSQGYGYTF. DNA for the CDR3: TGTGCCAGCAGCTACAGCCAGGGCTACGGCTACACCTTC. The J gene is TRBJ1-2, the V gene TRBV7-9, with a tentative D call TRBD1 (5 bases). Trimming cost V 4 bases and J 8 bases, with 14 bases left between them. Germline-derived CDR1 and CDR2 are SEHNR and FQNEAQ (reference sequence). This CDR3 region has 13 residues.